The 7 T cell receptor beta chains below all came from one sample that was sequenced in a study of blood T cell repertoires in COVID-19. TCRdb's copy holds only in-frame clones and misses some; the assay was immunoSEQ multiplex PCR. The sample contains 70,000 to 85,000 clones, around nine tenths of which appear only once. The material sequenced was peripheral blood. These receptors originate from a woman aged 55-69 years with acute or convalescent COVID-19.

The chain joins TRBV24-1 to TRBJ2-7, with a tentative D call TRBD2 (6 bases). With 11 bases removed from V and 6 bases from J, the gap between germline ends came to 19 bases. CDR3 length equals 13 residues. From germline, CDR1 is KGHDR and CDR2 SFDVKD. CDR3 coding DNA: TGTGCCAACCCTGGGCGCTTGGAGGGCGAGCAGTACTTC. As protein: CANPGRLEGEQYF.

This clone was seen more than once but under ten times. CDR3 loop: CASSLEAGYGYTF. The CDR3 DNA sequence: TGTGCCAGCAGTTTAGAGGCAGGGTATGGCTACACCTTC. The V call is TRBV12-3 or TRBV12-4, the J call TRBJ1-2; tentative D call: TRBD1 (5 bases). This CDR3 region has 13 residues. V was cut by 1 base and J by 5 bases, with 8 bases left in between.

This clone occurred a few times. This chain joins TRBV7-9 and TRBJ2-1; tentative D call: TRBD1 (6 bases). The germline gives CDR1 SEHNR, CDR2 FQNEAQ (reference sequence). CDR3 length: 14 amino acids. Trimming took off 0 bases at V and 6 bases at J, with 9 bases between the two ends. CDR3 sequence: CASSLAFRGNEQFF. Written as DNA, the CDR3 is TGTGCCAGCAGCTTAGCTTTCAGGGGCAATGAGCAGTTCTTC. Complete variable domain (other parts from reference TRBV7-9 and TRBJ2-1): DTGVSQNPRHKITKRGQNVTFRCDPISEHNRLYWYRQTLGQGPEFLTYFQNEAQLEKSRLLSDRFSAERPKGSFSTLEIQRTEQGDSAMYLCASSLAFRGNEQFFGPGTRLTVL.

The rearrangement links TRBV5-6 to TRBJ2-2; D is unresolved. The ends were cut back, 3 bases at V and 7 bases at J, with 10 bases in the middle. CDR3 length: 13 amino acids. CDR1 and CDR2 from the germline V gene are SGHDT and YYEEEE. CDR3 sequence reads: CASSSLDLGELFF. Written as DNA, the CDR3 is TGTGCCAGCAGCTCTCTAGACCTCGGGGAGCTGTTTTTT.

This clone was found once. The CDR3 coding sequence is TGTGCCAGCTCTTTCACTCCTGGGGGGGGTCTTGGAAACACCATATATTTT. Its translation is CASSFTPGGGLGNTIYF. The chain combines TRBV5-4 with TRBJ1-3, with a possible D match to TRBD1 (5 bases). V was pared by 7 bases and J by 3 bases, with 23 bases between. CDR3 length equals 17 residues. Germline CDR1 reads SGHNT; CDR2 reads YYREEE (reference sequence).

With regard to this clone: This CDR3 is also generated by other DNA sequences in the sample. The chain has TRBV7-9 and TRBJ2-3; 7 nucleotides line up with TRBD1. V trimming: 1 base; J trimming: 3 bases; junction bases outside the gene matches: 4. The CDR3 has 15 residues. CDR1 is SEHNR and CDR2 is FQNEAQ in the germline V gene (reference sequence). CDR3 DNA: TGTGCCAGCAGCTTAGGTGACAGGGAGACAGATACGCAGTATTTT. It yields the protein CASSLGDRETDTQYF.

This clone has only a few counts. The genes are TRBV6-5 and TRBJ2-1; TRBD2 matches at 10 bases. The V gene end was trimmed by 5 bases and the J gene end by 5 bases; junction bases not matched to a gene: 6. The CDR3 contains 15 residues. Germline values: CDR1 MNHEY, CDR2 SVGAGI. CDR3 protein: CASSPLAGAHNEQFF. The DNA of the CDR3 is TGTGCCAGCAGTCCTCTAGCGGGGGCTCACAATGAGCAGTTCTTC.